Below, one T cell receptor beta chain is given with its context. Looked up from germline, CDR1 is SEHNR and CDR2 is FQNEAQ (reference sequence). The CDR3 has 14 residues. V shed 5 bases and J shed 1 base, with 11 bases lying between them. The sample is drawn from a study of blood T cell repertoires in COVID-19. Study context: Spain, Italy and the United States supplied samples that represented acute and convalescent COVID-19.

Method: immunoSEQ multiplex PCR; TCRdb's copy keeps in-frame clones and lacks some. The sample carries about 34,000 clones, about 92% recorded once. The source material was peripheral blood. The genes are TRBV7-9 and TRBJ1-1; maybe TRBD1 (6 bases). The clonotype originates from a man at least 80 years old with acute or convalescent COVID-19. CDR3 amino acids: CASSPDRPNTEAFF. CDR3 DNA sequence: TGTGCCAGCAGCCCGGACAGACCGAACACTGAAGCTTTCTTT. The whole variable domain, remainder taken from reference TRBV7-9 and TRBJ1-1, is DTGVSQNPRHKITKRGQNVTFRCDPISEHNRLYWYRQTLGQGPEFLTYFQNEAQLEKSRLLSDRFSAERPKGSFSTLEIQRTEQGDSAMYLCASSPDRPNTEAFFGQGTRLTVV.